Listed below are T cell receptor beta chains from one sample, sequenced in a study of cytomegalovirus exposure and HLA in healthy donors. Sequencing used immunoSEQ multiplex PCR; TCRdb keeps in-frame clones, though not all of them. The sample includes around 250,000 clones, 90% of them seen just once. Source material: PBMCs. The receptor set was obtained from a young woman in good health and CMV-seronegative. Both conserved end residues are part of each CDR3. A D gene is named only where the DNA matches it firmly. Only part of the rows carry a size: once, few, many, or a class if the clone is expanded.

CASSELLRGRTEAFF	TGTGCCAGCAGTGAACTACTCAGGGGAAGGACTGAAGCTTTCTTT	.	TRBV6-1	TRBJ1-1	.
CASSLVVGQENSLLHF	TGTGCCAGCAGCTTAGTTGTAGGACAGGAGAATTCACTCCTCCACTTT	.	TRBV7-9	TRBJ1-6	TRBD1
CASRSSGGAFETQYF	TGTGCCAGCAGGTCAAGCGGGGGGGCCTTTGAGACCCAGTACTTC	.	TRBV25-1	TRBJ2-5	TRBD2
CASSPSYSGPFGYTF	TGTGCCAGCAGCCCCTCCTACAGCGGGCCTTTTGGCTACACCTTC	once	TRBV7-6	TRBJ1-2	.
CASSLRAGVSTEAFF	TGTGCCAGCAGCTTACGGGCAGGGGTAAGCACTGAAGCTTTCTTT	.	TRBV7-9	TRBJ1-1	.
CASSLSGTGGSPLHF	TGCGCCAGCAGCCTGTCCGGGACAGGGGGTTCACCCCTCCACTTT	.	TRBV5-1	TRBJ1-6	TRBD1
CASSEGTGEEFF	TGTGCCAGCAGTGAAGGGACAGGGGAAGAGTTCTTC	.	TRBV6-1	TRBJ2-1	TRBD1
CASSLMTGLSGAVNEQFF	TGTGCCAGCTCACTTATGACTGGGCTCAGCGGGGCGGTCAATGAGCAGTTCTTC	.	TRBV18	TRBJ2-1	TRBD2
CASSVGSLSYNEQFF	TGTGCCAGCAGCGTAGGAAGCTTGTCCTACAATGAGCAGTTCTTC	.	TRBV9	TRBJ2-1	.
CATRSGQGAGNEQFF	TGTGCCACCAGATCGGGACAGGGGGCGGGCAATGAGCAGTTCTTC	.	TRBV27	TRBJ2-1	TRBD1
CSVAKRTSGGDFTDTQYF	TGCAGCGTCGCCAAACGGACTAGCGGGGGGGATTTCACAGATACGCAGTATTTT	once	TRBV29-1	TRBJ2-3	TRBD2
CASSSPGTGHGYTF	TGTGCCAGCAGCTCACCCGGGACAGGGCATGGCTACACCTTC	few	TRBV7-8	TRBJ1-2	TRBD1